Below, 9 T cell receptor beta chains from the same sample are listed, as sequenced in a study of blood T cell repertoires in COVID-19. The method was immunoSEQ multiplex PCR; TCRdb's version includes in-frame clones alone and lacks a portion of them. The sample yields under 250,000 clones, approximately 91% seen once. Sequencing was performed on peripheral blood. The receptor set was obtained from a man aged 35 to 55 with acute or convalescent COVID-19.

This sequence joins TRBV4-1 and TRBJ2-7; 8 nucleotides match TRBD2. The V segment lost 4 bases and the J segment 2 bases; nucleotides outside the gene matches: 10. The CDR3 length is 16 residues. Per germline, CDR1 MGHRA and CDR2 YSYEKL. CDR3 protein: CASSPGRASGPYEQYF. In DNA, the CDR3 is TGCGCCAGCAGCCCCGGGAGGGCTAGCGGCCCCTACGAGCAGTACTTC.

The V and J genes are TRBV19 and TRBJ1-1, with 9 bases lining up with TRBD1. Germline V lookup: CDR1 LNHDA, CDR2 SQIVND (reference sequence). This CDR3 has 13 residues. J was trimmed by 6 bases and V by 5 bases; bases with no gene match: 4. CDR3: CASSAGQGPEAFF. The CDR3, as DNA: TGTGCCAGTAGTGCGGGACAGGGCCCTGAAGCTTTCTTT.

This clone was found once. This sequence joins TRBV29-1 and TRBJ2-6, with 14 nucleotides matching TRBD2. The CDR3 spans 20 residues. The V and J ends lost 0 bases and 4 bases, in that order; junction bases with no gene match: 11. Germline V CDR1 and CDR2: SQVTM, ANQGSEA. The chain's CDR3 is CSVEEWGLAGETRGANVLTF. The CDR3 bases are TGCAGCGTTGAAGAGTGGGGACTAGCGGGAGAAACGAGAGGGGCCAACGTCCTGACTTTC. The full variable domain, with the rest looked up from reference TRBV29-1 and TRBJ2-6, is SAVISQKPSRDICQRGTSLTIQCQVDSQVTMMFWYRQQPGQSLTLIATANQGSEATYESGFVIDKFPISRPNLTFSTLTVSNMSPEDSSIYLCSVEEWGLAGETRGANVLTFGAGSRLTVL.

The chain is built from TRBV2 and TRBJ1-1; D perhaps matches TRBD1 (5 bases). V lost 4 bases to trimming and J lost 2 bases, with 8 bases between them. The germline V gene has CDR1 SNHLY and CDR2 FYNNEI. The CDR3 consists of 13 residues. The CDR3 protein is CASSVGVNTEAFF. CDR3 nucleotides: TGTGCCAGCAGTGTAGGGGTAAACACTGAAGCTTTCTTT.

The chain couples TRBV19 to TRBJ2-7; D may be TRBD1 (6 bases). Germline CDR1 and CDR2: LNHDA and SQIVND (reference sequence). The V end lost 5 bases, the J end lost 3 bases, and 11 bases lay between the germline ends. The CDR3 extends over 13 amino acids. CDR3 coding DNA: TGTGCCAGTAGTTTAGGACAGAGCTACGAGCAGTACTTC. Protein product: CASSLGQSYEQYF. The full variable domain, completed using reference TRBV19 and TRBJ2-7, is DGGITQSPKYLFRKEGQNVTLSCEQNLNHDAMYWYRQDPGQGLRLIYYSQIVNDFQKGDIAEGYSVSREKKESFPLTVTSAQKNPTAFYLCASSLGQSYEQYFGPGTRLTVT.

The genes are TRBV7-9 and TRBJ2-1, with 14 nucleotides matching TRBD2. The V segment lost 3 bases and the J segment 6 bases; nucleotides outside the gene matches: 7. Germline loops: CDR1 SEHNR, CDR2 FQNEAQ (reference sequence). The CDR3 has 17 amino acids. The CDR3 coding sequence is TGTGCCAGCAGCTTCTTTCTGGGACTAGCGGGAGCCAATGAGCAGTTCTTC. Its translation is CASSFFLGLAGANEQFF.

A note on this clone: Other DNA variants within this sample encode the same CDR3. The V and J genes are TRBV6-5 and TRBJ2-7, with 11 nucleotides matching TRBD2. Germline V CDR1 and CDR2: MNHEY, SVGAGI. V was clipped by 0 bases and J by 4 bases; unmatched bases: 2. This CDR3 is 15 amino acids long. CDR3 region: CASSYSGLAVYEQYF. DNA of the CDR3: TGTGCCAGCAGTTACTCGGGACTAGCGGTATACGAGCAGTACTTC.

The chain is built from TRBV21-1 and TRBJ2-2; the D call TRBD2 from the table was never checked on the DNA. TRBV21-1 is a recognized pseudogene. The CDR3 has 17 residues. DNA of the CDR3: TGTGCCAGCACCGGCCCCACCGCGGGAGAGGGAACCGGGGAGCTGTTTTTT. Translation: CASTGPTAGEGTGELFF.

The V and J genes are TRBV6-6 and TRBJ2-3; 11 positions agree with TRBD2. CDR1 and CDR2 from the germline V gene are MNHNY and SVGAGI (reference sequence). The ends lost 8 bases at V and 2 bases at J; junction bases unmatched: 9. This CDR3 has 16 residues. This CDR3 is CASLNLAGGSTDTQYF. DNA of the CDR3: TGTGCCAGCCTTAATCTAGCGGGGGGCTCCACAGATACGCAGTATTTT.